This entry lists 32 T cell receptor beta chains sequenced from one sample in a study of CD8+ T cells in alopecia areata. Reverse transcription of extracted RNA yielded cDNA, which provided the sequencing template. The table came from immunoSEQ multiplex PCR; TCRdb's copy has only in-frame clones and leaves some out. There are some 110,000 clones in the sample; about two fifths occur only once, and over 3% lies in the top ten. The sample consisted of CD4+ T cells sorted from blood. All receptors come from a human donor with alopecia areata.

V usage is TRBV4-2 and J usage is TRBJ2-2; the D is unclear. Germline CDR1 LGHNA, CDR2 YNFKEQ. The V end lost 0 bases, the J end lost 2 bases, and 4 bases lay between the germline ends. The length of the CDR3 is 14 residues. CDR3 sequence: CASSQDRNTGELFF. The DNA of the CDR3 is TGTGCCAGCAGCCAAGACCGTAACACCGGGGAGCTGTTTTTT.

This sequence joins TRBV7-2 and TRBJ2-3, with a possible D match to TRBD2 (6 bases). The ends were cut back, 5 bases at V and 0 bases at J, with 15 bases in the middle. This CDR3 spans 16 amino acids. Germline lookup yields CDR1 SGHTA and CDR2 FQGNSA. CDR3 DNA sequence: TGTGCCAGCAGCCAAAGAGGCAGCGGGAGCACAGATACGCAGTATTTT. Protein product: CASSQRGSGSTDTQYF.

This sequence joins TRBV2 and TRBJ1-1; D remains ambiguous. Trimming cost V 7 bases and J 6 bases, with 18 bases left between them. CDR1 SNHLY and CDR2 FYNNEI come from the germline V gene. The CDR3 runs to 14 residues. In DNA form, the CDR3 reads TGTGCCAGCACTAAACAGCCGCCGTTCGCTGAAGCTTTCTTT. It specifies CASTKQPPFAEAFF.

The V gene is TRBV29-1, the J gene TRBJ1-5, with 8 positions matching TRBD1. Germline CDR1 is SQVTM and CDR2 is ANQGSEA. The CDR3 length is 15 residues. J was trimmed by 3 bases and V by 7 bases; bases with no gene match: 11. This CDR3 reads CSGRYAGGYNQPQHF. CDR3 nucleotide sequence: TGCAGCGGAAGATATGCAGGGGGCTACAATCAGCCCCAGCATTTT.

V and J are TRBV7-9 and TRBJ2-5; tentatively, D is TRBD1 (5 bases). V dropped 6 bases and J dropped 4 bases, with 12 bases sitting between them. CDR3 length: 13 residues. Germline lookup yields CDR1 SEHNR and CDR2 FQNEAQ (reference sequence). CDR3 protein: CASSLWGSETQYF. CDR3 DNA: TGTGCCAGCAGTTTGTGGGGCTCAGAGACCCAGTACTTC.

CDR3 sequence reads: CSVASQGRESEAFF. CDR3 nucleotides: TGCAGCGTAGCGTCGCAGGGAAGGGAGTCTGAAGCTTTCTTT. The chain carries TRBV29-1 and TRBJ1-1; D may be TRBD1 (5 bases). The V and J ends lost 6 bases and 6 bases respectively, with 20 bases between them. The germline V gene encodes CDR1 SQVTM and CDR2 ANQGSEA. The CDR3 consists of 14 residues.

The chain joins TRBV27 to TRBJ2-1; D possibly corresponds to TRBD1 (6 bases). The CDR3 contains 13 residues. Trimming shortened V by 2 bases and J by 6 bases, and 8 bases separated the two germline ends. The germline V gene encodes CDR1 MNHEY and CDR2 SMNVEV (reference sequence). CDR3 protein: CASSLDRFNEQFF. CDR3 nucleotide sequence: TGTGCCAGCAGTTTAGACAGGTTCAATGAGCAGTTCTTC.

This clone was found once. V gene TRBV4-3 combines with J gene TRBJ2-3; D call uncertain. Germline V lookup: CDR1 LGHNA, CDR2 YSLEER. Trimming left V 0 bases short and J 6 bases short, with 10 bases between. This CDR3 contains 14 residues. This CDR3 is CASSQDNRRDTQYF. As DNA, the CDR3 is TGCGCCAGCAGCCAAGATAACCGCAGGGATACGCAGTATTTT.

This clone has a handful of counts. Other nucleotide sequences in the sample specify the same CDR3. The chain is built from TRBV29-1 and TRBJ1-1, with TRBD1 as a possible D gene (5 bases). V lost 4 bases, J lost 0 bases, and 9 bases lay in between. There are 13 residues in the CDR3. Germline V CDR1 and CDR2: SQVTM, ANQGSEA. CDR3 bases: TGCAGCGTTGTGGGGCAGCTGAACACTGAAGCTTTCTTT. It codes for CSVVGQLNTEAFF.

The rearrangement links TRBV29-1 to TRBJ2-7; 9 nucleotides line up with TRBD1. CDR1 SQVTM and CDR2 ANQGSEA come from the germline V gene. The CDR3 sequence is 14 residues long. V lost 5 bases to trimming and J lost 3 bases; unmatched junction nucleotides: 8. The CDR3 sequence: CSVQAGTGYYEQYF. The CDR3 DNA reads as TGCAGCGTTCAGGCGGGGACAGGGTACTACGAGCAGTACTTC.

There are a few counts of this clone. The chain couples TRBV7-2 to TRBJ2-7; D is uncertain. Germline V CDR1 and CDR2: SGHTA, FQGNSA. V gave up 5 bases and J gave up 2 bases, with 7 bases separating them. The CDR3 has 12 amino acids. As DNA, the CDR3 is TGTGCCAGCAGCCAGACAACCTACGAGCAGTACTTC. Protein product: CASSQTTYEQYF.

This clone was detected only a few times. The rearrangement joins TRBV7-2 to TRBJ2-2; a possible D gene is TRBD1 (6 bases). The CDR3 has 15 amino acids. Germline loops: CDR1 SGHTA, CDR2 FQGNSA. Trimming stripped 5 bases from V and 2 bases from J, with 12 bases between. The CDR3 DNA reads TGTGCCAGCAGCCCCCAGGACAGAAACACCGGGGAGCTGTTTTTT. Translating it yields CASSPQDRNTGELFF.

The gene calls are TRBV29-1 and TRBJ2-1; D unresolved. Trimming pared 1 base from V and 6 bases from J, leaving 10 bases between. The CDR3 covers 13 residues. In germline, CDR1 is SQVTM, CDR2 ANQGSEA. The CDR3 DNA follows: TGCAGCGTTGAAGCCAATTACATCAATGAGCAGTTCTTC. Protein: CSVEANYINEQFF.

The chain is built from TRBV7-3 and TRBJ2-6; TRBD1 aligns across 7 bases. V was clipped by 3 bases and J by 1 base; unmatched bases: 3. Germline lookup yields CDR1 SGHTA and CDR2 FQGTGA. The CDR3 is 16 amino acids. Written as DNA, the CDR3 is TGTGCCAGCAGCTTGCGACAGGGTTCTGGGGCCAACGTCCTGACTTTC. Its protein is CASSLRQGSGANVLTF.

This clone has more than one count but fewer than ten. V and J are TRBV5-4 and TRBJ2-6; 8 positions match TRBD1. The V gene end was trimmed by 1 base and the J gene end by 1 base; junction bases not matched to a gene: 7. The CDR3 contains 18 residues. From germline, CDR1 is SGHNT and CDR2 YYREEE (reference sequence). CDR3 coding DNA: TGTGCCAGCAGCTTGATAGGGACAGGACGATCTGGGGCCAACGTCCTGACTTTC. This sequence encodes CASSLIGTGRSGANVLTF.

The chain employs TRBV29-1 and TRBJ1-1; 12 bases are shared with TRBD1. V lost 3 bases, J lost 10 bases, and 12 bases stayed unmatched. The CDR3 runs to 15 residues. Looked up from germline, CDR1 is SQVTM and CDR2 is ANQGSEA. CDR3 in DNA: TGCAGCGTTGAGGGGACAGGGGGCGCTGGTCGGGGAGCTTTCTTT. Its translation is CSVEGTGGAGRGAFF.

This clone has more than one count but fewer than ten. V and J are TRBV5-6 and TRBJ2-1, with a tentative D call TRBD1 (5 bases). The V end was cut by 1 base, the J end by 7 bases, with 6 bases between. The V gene's germline CDR1 is SGHDT and CDR2 YYEEEE. This CDR3 contains 12 residues. DNA of the CDR3: TGTGCCAGCAGCTTGCAGGGTAATGAGCAGTTCTTC. Translation: CASSLQGNEQFF.

The J gene is TRBJ2-7, the V gene TRBV28, with TRBD1 as a possible D gene (6 bases). There are 13 residues in the CDR3. Trimming took off 8 bases at V and 0 bases at J, with 11 bases between the two ends. CDR1 is MDHEN and CDR2 is SYDVKM in the germline V gene. In DNA form, the CDR3 reads TGTGCCAGCCGAGAGACAGGCTCCTACGAGCAGTACTTC. Amino acid sequence: CASRETGSYEQYF.

The chain couples TRBV4-1 to TRBJ2-5; tentatively, D is TRBD2 (6 bases). The CDR3 length is 14 residues. V was trimmed by 4 bases and J by 5 bases, leaving 14 bases between them. Germline V CDR1 and CDR2: MGHRA, YSYEKL. This CDR3 is CASSPSGLTETQYF. The CDR3 DNA follows: TGCGCCAGCAGCCCATCGGGACTCACCGAGACCCAGTACTTC.

This clone was observed at least ten times. The CDR3 protein is CASSQSGGNSPLHF. The CDR3 DNA reads TGTGCCAGCAGCCAATCCGGGGGTAATTCACCCCTCCACTTT. The chain links TRBV16 to TRBJ1-6, with D perhaps matching TRBD1 (5 bases). The V and J ends lost 0 bases and 6 bases respectively, with 6 bases between them. The CDR3 contains 14 residues. The germline gives CDR1 KGHSY, CDR2 FQNENV.

The V and J genes are TRBV28 and TRBJ2-5; 10 bases map to TRBD1. The CDR3 totals 15 residues. The ends lost 7 bases at V and 2 bases at J; junction bases unmatched: 7. Germline lookup yields CDR1 MDHEN and CDR2 SYDVKM. CDR3 nucleotide sequence: TGTGCCAGCACGACGACAGGGGGCCGACAAGAGACCCAGTACTTC. It is translated as CASTTTGGRQETQYF. Using reference TRBV28 and TRBJ2-5 for the parts outside the CDR3, the full variable domain is DVKVTQSSRYLVKRTGEKVFLECVQDMDHENMFWYRQDPGLGLRLIYFSYDVKMKEKGDIPEGYSVSREKKERFSLILESASTNQTSMYLCASTTTGGRQETQYFGPGTRLLVL.

The V call is TRBV2, the J call TRBJ1-4; no clear D gene. This CDR3 has 12 residues. V lost 5 bases, J lost 8 bases, and 9 bases lay in between. From germline, CDR1 is SNHLY and CDR2 FYNNEI. Here the CDR3 DNA reads TGTGCCAGCAGTCCCGACGGGGAAAAACTGTTTTTT. Translated: CASSPDGEKLFF.

The chain employs TRBV2 and TRBJ2-5, with 8 nucleotides matching TRBD2. CDR3 length: 15 amino acids. V dropped 4 bases and J dropped 5; count of bases not matched to a gene: 9. Germline V gene lookup returns CDR1 SNHLY and CDR2 FYNNEI. CDR3 sequence (DNA): TGTGCCAGCAGTGGGGAAGCGGGAGACGGTGAGACCCAGTACTTC. This gives the protein CASSGEAGDGETQYF.

The V and J genes are TRBV7-2 and TRBJ2-5, with 7 bases fitting TRBD2. V shed 5 bases and J 2 bases; nucleotides not matched to a gene: 5. The germline gives CDR1 SGHTA, CDR2 FQGNSA. This CDR3 has 14 residues. CDR3 DNA: TGTGCCAGCAGCCTAAGCGGGACTCAAGAGACCCAGTACTTC. Translated, it gives CASSLSGTQETQYF.

There are a few counts of this clone. The chain links TRBV29-1 to TRBJ1-2; D is perhaps TRBD1 (6 bases). Trimming took off 6 bases at V and 8 bases at J, with 13 bases between the two ends. The germline V gene encodes CDR1 SQVTM and CDR2 ANQGSEA. CDR3 length: 11 amino acids. CDR3 in DNA: TGCAGCGTCTCACAGGGTAGCGGCTACACCTTC. It translates to CSVSQGSGYTF.

The chain uses TRBV7-6 and TRBJ2-4; no clear D. Germline V CDR1 and CDR2: SGHVS, FNYEAQ. The germline V and J ends were trimmed by 5 bases and 8 bases, with 16 bases remaining between them. The CDR3 contains 14 residues. CDR3 sequence: CASSRAAESDIQYF. The CDR3 region has the DNA TGTGCCAGCAGCCGCGCCGCCGAAAGTGACATTCAGTACTTC.

This clone was counted a few times. The chain uses TRBV29-1 and TRBJ1-1, with D possibly matching TRBD1 (5 bases). Germline-derived CDR1 and CDR2 are SQVTM and ANQGSEA. Between the trimmed V and J ends, which lost 7 bases and 2 bases, there was a span of 14 bases. The CDR3 covers 13 residues. The CDR3 is CSGRQTLNTEAFF. The CDR3 nucleotides read TGCAGCGGCCGACAGACTCTTAACACTGAAGCTTTCTTT. Based on the CDR3 plus reference TRBV29-1 and TRBJ1-1, the full variable domain is SAVISQKPSRDICQRGTSLTIQCQVDSQVTMMFWYRQQPGQSLTLIATANQGSEATYESGFVIDKFPISRPNLTFSTLTVSNMSPEDSSIYLCSGRQTLNTEAFFGQGTRLTVV.

This clone was observed a handful of times. The chain uses TRBV7-9 and TRBJ1-4; D gene unclear. The CDR3 covers 15 residues. In germline, CDR1 is SEHNR, CDR2 FQNEAQ (reference sequence). V was cut by 1 base and J by 1 base, with 7 bases left in between. The CDR3: CASSLGTETNEKLFF. DNA for the CDR3: TGTGCCAGCAGCTTAGGAACTGAAACTAATGAAAAACTGTTTTTT.

In its sample, this clone was seen a few times. Different DNA sequences within this sample yield the same CDR3. The gene calls are TRBV14 and TRBJ2-7, with D hard to call. The V gene's germline CDR1 is SGHDN and CDR2 FVKESK. V gave up 1 base and J gave up 7 bases, with 5 bases separating them. The CDR3 sequence is 11 residues long. The CDR3 protein is CASSQASEQYF. The CDR3, as DNA: TGTGCCAGCAGCCAAGCTTCGGAGCAGTACTTC. The variable domain in full, completed from reference TRBV14 and TRBJ2-7, reads EAGVTQFPSHSVIEKGQTVTLRCDPISGHDNLYWYRRVMGKEIKFLLHFVKESKQDESGMPNNRFLAERTGGTYSTLKVQPAELEDSGVYFCASSQASEQYFGPGTRLTVT.

The chain recombines TRBV7-2 with TRBJ1-5, with D possibly matching TRBD1 (6 bases). The germline gives CDR1 SGHTA, CDR2 FQGNSA. V was shortened by 5 bases and J by 3 bases, with 20 bases between the two germline ends. This CDR3 spans 17 amino acids. CDR3 sequence (DNA): TGTGCCAGCAGCCCAGGGGCCGGGGCGCCCTCCAATCAGCCCCAGCATTTT. Residues: CASSPGAGAPSNQPQHF.

The chain carries TRBV7-2 and TRBJ1-1; D call uncertain. Germline V lookup: CDR1 SGHTA, CDR2 FQGNSA. V was shortened by 1 base and J by 1 base, with 4 bases between the two germline ends. The CDR3 loop spans 13 amino acids. In DNA, the CDR3 is TGTGCCAGCAGCTTAGGCCGGAACACTGAAGCTTTCTTT. Protein: CASSLGRNTEAFF.

The chain recombines TRBV2 with TRBJ2-3; D possibly corresponds to TRBD2 (6 bases). Trimming left V 4 bases short and J 5 bases short, with 13 bases between. The CDR3 length is 14 residues. Per the germline V gene, CDR1 is SNHLY and CDR2 is FYNNEI. The DNA for the CDR3 is TGTGCCAGCAGTGTTCGAGCGGGCCTAGATACGCAGTATTTT. It translates to CASSVRAGLDTQYF.